The T cell receptor beta chain under discussion was sequenced for a study of blood T cell repertoires in COVID-19. TCRdb's table, derived via immunoSEQ multiplex PCR, lists solely in-frame clones and lacks some. Of around 380,000 clones detected, 87% appear once; the ten largest clones hold 1.3%. In germline, CDR1 is LGHNA, CDR2 YNFKEQ. The CDR3 runs to 16 residues. V was shortened by 0 bases and J by 0 bases, with 12 bases between the two germline ends. The chain links TRBV4-2 to TRBJ2-7, with unresolved D. Input material: PBMCs or T cells enriched from blood (not recorded which). The TCR comes from a man aged 25-40 years who had recovered from COVID-19. The CDR3 bases are TGTGCCAGCAGCCAAGATTTGGCGGTTAGCTCCTACGAGCAGTACTTC. Its translation: CASSQDLAVSSYEQYF.